A single sample gave rise to the 3 T cell receptor beta chains below, sequenced in a study of post-analysis software for immune sequencing data. Study results and limitations: With TRBV5-6, TRBV5-1 and TRBV20-1 included, about five TRBV segments were more frequent in patients than in controls.

Prepared TCR beta cDNA libraries contained unique molecular identifiers. MiXCR, run by TCRdb on the PCR reads, gives a single entry per CDR3 protein. The sample yields 350,000 to 500,000 distinct CDR3 sequences, over 30% seen once. No antigen has been assigned to these receptors. What was sequenced was blood. The receptors shown here come from a girl aged 2-9 years with multiple sclerosis.

This sequence joins TRBV12-3 or TRBV12-4 and TRBJ1-4, with 7 bases identical to TRBD1. There are 14 residues in the CDR3. The junction had 3 bases not matched to a gene; V was cut back by 1 base and J by 7 bases. The CDR3 DNA follows: TGTGCCAGCAGTTTAGGACAGGGCGGTGAAAAACTGTTTTTT. Translating it yields CASSLGQGGEKLFF.

CDR3 bases: TGTGCCACCAGTAAAACTATCGACTCCTACAATGAGCAGTTCTTC. Protein: CATSKTIDSYNEQFF. The chain employs TRBV24-1 and TRBJ2-1; D remains unclear. Trimming took 6 bases from V and 0 from J, leaving 11 bases between them. Germline-derived CDR1 and CDR2 are KGHDR and SFDVKD. The CDR3 runs 15 residues.

The V gene is TRBV25-1, the J gene TRBJ1-4; maybe TRBD1 (6 bases). V lost 6 bases and J 4 bases, leaving 9 bases between the germline ends. The CDR3 has 13 residues. In germline, CDR1 is MGHDK, CDR2 SYGVNS. CDR3 protein: CASRDRYNEKLFF. The CDR3 DNA is TGTGCCAGCAGGGACAGATATAATGAAAAACTGTTTTTT.